This TCR beta chain is drawn from a study of T-cell reconstitution after alpha-beta-depleted transplantation in children. The germline gives CDR1 ENHRY, CDR2 SYGVKD. V lost 0 bases to trimming and J lost 2 bases, with 7 bases between them. CDR3 length: 14 amino acids. Unique molecular identifiers were incorporated when the TCRbeta library was constructed. TCRdb passed the PCR reads through MiXCR, listing each CDR3 protein once. This table holds about 500,000 distinct CDR3 sequences, approximately 32% found once. This clonotype came up many times. This clonotype was obtained from a human donor who donated a stem cell graft to a child with aplastic anemia. The specimen comprised PBMCs from the stem cell graft donor, sampled from the stem cell graft. The gene calls are TRBV10-3 and TRBJ2-5; D might be TRBD1 (5 bases). CDR3 loop: CAISESTAQETQYF. The CDR3 DNA reads TGTGCCATCAGTGAGTCGACAGCACAAGAGACCCAGTACTTC.